A single sample gave rise to the 15 T cell receptor beta chains below, sequenced in a study of response to subunit inactivated influenza vaccine. Using its own MiXCR run on the RT-PCR reads, TCRdb lists one record per CDR3 protein. The sample shows about 650,000 distinct CDR3 sequences, less than 15% of them seen only once. Here the sequenced sample was PBMCs from blood, taken 14 to 15 days before vaccination. All receptors come from a man aged 45-60 years who received an inactivated influenza vaccine.

This clonotype was seen repeatedly, ten times or more. This chain's CDR3 is CASSLAGTGGTEAFF. DNA of the CDR3: TGTGCCAGCAGCTTAGCCGGGACAGGGGGCACTGAAGCTTTCTTT. The rearrangement uses TRBV7-2 and TRBJ1-1; 11 bases line up with TRBD1. The CDR3 has 15 amino acids. The trim removed 0 bases at V and 4 bases at J, leaving 1 base unmatched. Germline CDR1 reads SGHTA; CDR2 reads FQGNSA.

This clonotype came up a few times. The CDR3 reads CASSLGHRVGTEAFF. DNA of the CDR3: TGTGCCAGCAGCTTAGGGCACAGGGTAGGCACTGAAGCTTTCTTT. The J gene is TRBJ1-1, the V gene TRBV7-9, with D maybe TRBD1 (6 bases). The V gene lost 1 base and the J gene lost 4 bases, with 13 bases spanning the gap. CDR3 length: 15 amino acids. The V gene's germline CDR1 is SEHNR and CDR2 FQNEAQ (reference sequence).

This clonotype occurred a few times. The chain uses TRBV20-1 and TRBJ2-7, with 13 bases matching TRBD2. The CDR3 length is 16 residues. CDR1 and CDR2 (germline): DFQATT, SNEGSKA (reference sequence). V lost 4 bases to trimming and J lost 3 bases; unmatched junction nucleotides: 9. DNA of the CDR3: TGCAGTGCTAAACGACTAGCGGGAGGAGGGGTCTACGAGCAGTACTTC. As protein: CSAKRLAGGGVYEQYF.

This clonotype was found many times. The chain recombines TRBV7-9 with TRBJ2-5; 7 bases fit TRBD2. Germline CDR1 is SEHNR and CDR2 is FQNEAQ (reference sequence). V lost 5 bases to trimming and J lost 1 base; unmatched junction nucleotides: 4. This CDR3 contains 14 residues. In DNA form, the CDR3 reads TGTGCCAGCAGCCGTCGGGGGGTCCAAGAGACCCAGTACTTC. Protein sequence: CASSRRGVQETQYF.

The table lists this clonotype with a few counts. The chain employs TRBV9 and TRBJ2-3, with 8 bases that match TRBD1. CDR3 length: 16 amino acids. CDR1 is SGDLS, CDR2 YYNGEE, per germline. With V trimmed by 2 bases and J by 0 bases, 5 bases remained unmatched. CDR3 amino acids: CASSVTGGGSTDTQYF. The CDR3 DNA sequence: TGTGCCAGCAGCGTTACAGGGGGTGGTAGCACAGATACGCAGTATTTT.

This clonotype turned up a few times. CDR3 nucleotide sequence: TGCGCCAGCAGCCCGGGCGACGTGTCCTACGAGCAGTACTTC. It encodes CASSPGDVSYEQYF. The chain uses TRBV5-1 and TRBJ2-7; no firm D call. V was clipped by 4 bases and J by 1 base, with 12 bases between them. This CDR3 is built from 14 residues. The germline V gene encodes CDR1 SGHRS and CDR2 YFSETQ.

This clonotype has only a few counts. The CDR3 nucleotides read TGTGCCAGCAGTTACTCGCTAGCGGGAGGGATGGCGAAAGAGACCCAGTACTTC. This encodes CASSYSLAGGMAKETQYF. The V gene is TRBV6-5, the J gene TRBJ2-5, with 12 bases that match TRBD2. The CDR3 is 18 amino acids. The germline V gene encodes CDR1 MNHEY and CDR2 SVGAGI. V shed 0 bases, J shed 3 bases, and the junction held 8 bases outside the gene matches.

This clonotype showed up many times. This chain uses TRBV9 with TRBJ1-4; 7 bases map to TRBD1. The V and J ends lost 1 base and 5 bases, in that order; junction bases with no gene match: 5. CDR1 and CDR2 from the germline V gene are SGDLS and YYNGEE. The CDR3 sequence is 15 residues long. The CDR3 nucleotides are TGTGCCAGCAGCGTACAGGGGACAGAGAATGAAAAACTGTTTTTT. This codes for CASSVQGTENEKLFF.

This clonotype came up a few times. The chain links TRBV28 to TRBJ2-7, with a possible D match to TRBD2 (7 bases). This CDR3 has 16 amino acids. Trimming cost V 6 bases and J 1 base, with 19 bases left between them. Germline CDR1 and CDR2: MDHEN and SYDVKM. In DNA form, the CDR3 reads TGTGCCAGCAGATCCGGCGGGGGCAGAGGTTCCTACGAGCAGTACTTC. Translating it yields CASRSGGGRGSYEQYF.

This clonotype was detected ten times or more. This chain connects TRBV7-2 to TRBJ2-2; TRBD2 might be the D (6 bases). Germline assignment: CDR1 SGHTA and CDR2 FQGNSA. The length of the CDR3 is 16 residues. V gave up 6 bases and J gave up 3 bases, with 17 bases separating them. The CDR3 reads CASRRRGGVDTGELFF. The CDR3 bases are TGTGCCAGCAGACGCCGGGGCGGGGTTGACACCGGGGAGCTGTTTTTT.

This chain links TRBV4-3 with TRBJ1-1; D gene unclear. Germline V gene lookup returns CDR1 LGHNA and CDR2 YSLEER. V shed 1 base and J shed 3 bases, with 12 bases lying between them. CDR3 length: 15 amino acids. For the CDR3, the DNA is TGCGCCAGCAGCCAAGTTTGGCCGGGTCACACTGAAGCTTTCTTT. It encodes CASSQVWPGHTEAFF.

The chain carries TRBV3-1 and TRBJ2-2, with 11 positions matching TRBD1. Germline V gene sequence: CDR1 LGHDT, CDR2 YNNKEL (reference sequence). The length of the CDR3 is 14 residues. Trimming at V came to 8 bases and at J to 9 bases, leaving 8 bases not matched to a gene. In DNA form, the CDR3 reads TGTGCCAGCGCCGGACAGGGGGCCGACAGGGAGCTGTTTTTT. Translating it yields CASAGQGADRELFF.

This CDR3 reads CASSYARITTEAFF. CDR3 coding DNA: TGTGCCAGCAGTTACGCTCGAATAACTACTGAAGCTTTCTTT. The gene calls are TRBV6-2 or TRBV6-3 and TRBJ1-1; no clear D gene. CDR1 MNHEY and CDR2 SVGEGT come from the germline V gene. The length of the CDR3 is 14 residues. The V end lost 2 bases, the J end lost 5 bases, and 12 bases lay between the germline ends.

The rearrangement links TRBV11-2 to TRBJ2-1; tentatively, D is TRBD2 (6 bases). Per germline, CDR1 SGHAT and CDR2 FQNNGV. This CDR3 comprises 14 residues. Trimming stripped 5 bases from V and 9 bases from J, with 17 bases between. Written as DNA, the CDR3 is TGTGCCAGCAGCGGGCGGAGGGCCGGGGGTGAGCAGTTCTTC. Its protein is CASSGRRAGGEQFF.

This clonotype has a handful of counts. V is TRBV5-1 and J is TRBJ1-2, with D unclear. Germline V gene data show CDR1 as SGHRS and CDR2 as YFSETQ. The CDR3 covers 14 residues. V gave up 2 bases and J gave up 2 bases, with 10 bases separating them. The CDR3 is CASSLEGWNYGYTF. DNA for the CDR3: TGCGCCAGCAGCTTAGAGGGCTGGAACTATGGCTACACCTTC.